These 24 T cell receptor beta chains were all obtained from the same sample, sequenced in a study of blood T cells in healthy people across ages. A second about 7 to 12 cycle PCR used barcoded and J-beta primers. Each CDR3 protein is one row after TCRdb ran MiXCR on the 5' RACE reads. The sample has about 800,000 distinct CDR3 sequences, approximately 25% seen once; the top ten hold under 4.5%. Separately, the same data were catalogued under a study of T cells of mothers and their children.

Sequencing was performed on blood. These receptors originate from a boy younger than 18 in good health.

The J gene is TRBJ2-7, the V gene TRBV6-2 or TRBV6-3; 7 bases are shared with TRBD2. J was trimmed by 4 bases and V by 6 bases; bases with no gene match: 6. This CDR3 comprises 13 residues. CDR1 MNHEY and CDR2 SVGEGT come from the germline V gene. The CDR3 loop reads CASSNVGLYEQYF. The CDR3 DNA reads TGTGCCAGCAGCAACGTGGGACTATACGAGCAGTACTTC.

The V call is TRBV12-3 or TRBV12-4, the J call TRBJ2-1; 7 positions match TRBD1. The CDR3 is made up of 15 amino acids. The J segment lost 4 bases and the V segment lost 4 bases, leaving 7 bases of the junction unmatched. The CDR3 sequence is CASSSPGTVYNEQFF. The DNA of the CDR3 is TGTGCCAGCAGTTCTCCCGGGACAGTTTACAATGAGCAGTTCTTC.

V usage is TRBV4-3 and J usage is TRBJ2-7; D unresolved. CDR3 size: 15 residues. The V and J ends lost 1 base and 2 bases respectively, with 12 bases between them. The germline gives CDR1 LGHNA, CDR2 YSLEER. CDR3 DNA: TGCGCCAGCAGCCAAGCTACCGGGCTCGCCTACGAGCAGTACTTC. Its translation is CASSQATGLAYEQYF.

The rearrangement joins TRBV7-2 to TRBJ2-3; 9 nucleotides line up with TRBD2. This CDR3 region has 12 residues. The germline V gene encodes CDR1 SGHTA and CDR2 FQGNSA. Trimming cost V 3 bases and J 10 bases; bases outside gene matches: 2. The CDR3 loop is CASSFRLAAQYF. For the CDR3, the DNA is TGTGCCAGCAGCTTTAGACTAGCGGCGCAGTATTTT.

As DNA, the CDR3 is TGTGCCAGCAGTTACTCGCGGGGGACTGGGGCCAACGTCCTGACTTTC. Amino acids: CASSYSRGTGANVLTF. The chain couples TRBV6-5 to TRBJ2-6, with TRBD2 matching over 7 bases. Germline loops: CDR1 MNHEY, CDR2 SVGAGI. The CDR3 runs to 16 residues. Losses at the gene ends were 0 bases for V and 2 bases for J; bases not matched to a gene: 1.

The chain is built from TRBV25-1 and TRBJ1-4; the match to TRBD1 covers 8 bases. This CDR3 is built from 15 residues. The ends lost 5 bases at V and 8 bases at J; junction bases unmatched: 10. Germline V gene lookup returns CDR1 MGHDK and CDR2 SYGVNS. CDR3 coding DNA: TGTGCCAGCAGTCCTCTGGGACAGGCCCACGAAAAACTGTTTTTT. As protein: CASSPLGQAHEKLFF. Looking up the rest from reference TRBV25-1 and TRBJ1-4 gives the full variable domain: EADIYQTPRYLVIGTGKKITLECSQTMGHDKMYWYQQDPGMELHLIHYSYGVNSTEKGDLSSESTVSRIRTEHFPLTLESARPSHTSQYLCASSPLGQAHEKLFFGSGTQLSVL.

This rearrangement joins TRBV7-2 to TRBJ2-1; D not certain. This CDR3 spans 14 amino acids. The germline V and J ends were trimmed by 1 base and 7 bases, with 11 bases remaining between them. The germline V gene has CDR1 SGHTA and CDR2 FQGNSA. DNA of the CDR3: TGTGCCAGCAGCTTAGGGAACTGGGATAATGAGCAGTTCTTC. This sequence encodes CASSLGNWDNEQFF.

A few counts support this clonotype. The genes are TRBV28 and TRBJ2-5; D is tentatively TRBD1 or TRBD2 (10 bases each). The J call may be incorrect, as the DNA end agrees better with TRBJ2-1. CDR1 is MDHEN and CDR2 is SYDVKM in the germline V gene. The CDR3 has 23 residues. Here the CDR3 reads CASSSTGGELRQREGLRLYEQFF. CDR3 in DNA: TGTGCCAGCAGTTCGACAGGGGGCGAACTTCGGCAGCGGGAGGGCCTGAGGCTCTATGAGCAGTTCTTC.

The chain uses TRBV27 and TRBJ1-4; D remains unclear. Germline values: CDR1 MNHEY, CDR2 SMNVEV (reference sequence). With 3 bases removed from V and 0 bases from J, the gap between germline ends came to 5 bases. The CDR3 length is 14 residues. The CDR3 region has the DNA TGTGCCAGCAGTTTGACGACAACTAATGAAAAACTGTTTTTT. It is translated as CASSLTTTNEKLFF.

The genes are TRBV7-2 and TRBJ1-4, with TRBD1 matching 8 bases. CDR3 length equals 15 residues. The germline CDR1 and CDR2 sequences are SGHTA and FQGNSA. V shed 5 bases, J shed 7 bases, and the junction held 9 bases outside the gene matches. CDR3 sequence reads: CASSPTTGVGEKLFF. CDR3 coding DNA: TGTGCCAGCAGCCCCACGACAGGGGTAGGTGAAAAACTGTTTTTT.

This chain links TRBV5-4 with TRBJ2-4, with 7 positions matching TRBD1. The CDR3 contains 16 residues. CDR1 is SGHNT and CDR2 is YYREEE in the germline V gene (reference sequence). J was trimmed by 0 bases and V by 4 bases; bases with no gene match: 7. The CDR3 sequence is CASSVDRETAKNIQYF. The CDR3, as DNA: TGTGCCAGCAGCGTCGACAGGGAGACAGCCAAAAACATTCAGTACTTC.

This clonotype was counted only a few times. The gene calls are TRBV4-3 and TRBJ1-6, with D perhaps TRBD1 (6 bases). CDR1 is LGHNA, CDR2 YSLEER, per germline. V lost 0 bases to trimming and J lost 10 bases, with 16 bases between them. The CDR3 has 16 residues. The DNA for the CDR3 is TGCGCCAGCAGCCAAGATCCGGGACATTCGGGATCACCCCTCCACTTT. As protein: CASSQDPGHSGSPLHF.

The chain recombines TRBV30 with TRBJ1-4, with D perhaps matching TRBD1 (5 bases). V was trimmed by 0 bases and J by 6 bases, leaving 5 bases between them. This CDR3 comprises 12 residues. Germline-derived CDR1 and CDR2 are GTSNPN and SVGIG (reference sequence). The CDR3 region is CAWSVQDEKLFF. Here the CDR3 DNA reads TGTGCCTGGAGTGTACAGGATGAAAAACTGTTTTTT.

This clonotype was seen a handful of times. J is TRBJ1-1 and V is TRBV5-5; D is uncertain. Looked up from germline, CDR1 is SGHKS and CDR2 is YYEKEE (reference sequence). V lost 0 bases and J 12 bases, leaving 15 bases between the germline ends. This CDR3 is built from 13 residues. CDR3 residues: CASSLDSPQWPFF. CDR3 DNA: TGTGCCAGCAGCTTGGATTCCCCACAGTGGCCTTTCTTT.

As for this clonotype: The junction departs from germline at one end; a sequencing error may be responsible. The rearrangement joins TRBV5-1 to TRBJ1-4; no clear D. This CDR3 contains 16 residues. Looked up from germline, CDR1 is SGHRS and CDR2 is YFSETQ. The DNA for the CDR3 is TGCGCCAGCAGATTGGCAGACTACGCAACTAATGAAAAACTGTTTTTT. Protein product: CASRLADYATNEKLFF.

This clonotype was counted only a few times. This chain connects TRBV20-1 to TRBJ1-4, with a tentative D call TRBD1 (6 bases). CDR3 length: 14 residues. Germline values: CDR1 DFQATT, CDR2 SNEGSKA (reference sequence). Trimming removed 2 bases from V and 3 bases from J, with 10 bases in between. Here the CDR3 reads CSARQGPANEKLFF. CDR3 bases: TGCAGTGCTAGACAGGGGCCGGCTAATGAAAAACTGTTTTTT.

This clonotype has a handful of counts. The rearrangement links TRBV7-9 to TRBJ1-2; D gene unclear. Germline CDR1 SEHNR, CDR2 FQNEAQ (reference sequence). This CDR3 region has 16 residues. V lost 2 bases and J 0 bases, leaving 13 bases between the germline ends. The CDR3 region is CASSLPLSSPNYGYTF. The CDR3 coding sequence is TGTGCCAGCAGCTTACCCCTAAGTTCGCCTAACTATGGCTACACCTTC.

V gene TRBV7-8 combines with J gene TRBJ2-4, with TRBD2 matching over 7 bases. The CDR3 extends over 17 amino acids. The germline V gene encodes CDR1 SGHVS and CDR2 FQNEAQ. V lost 3 bases, J lost 0 bases, and 8 bases stayed unmatched. This CDR3 reads CASSLASGALAKNIQYF. CDR3 in DNA: TGTGCCAGCAGCTTGGCTAGCGGAGCCCTAGCCAAAAACATTCAGTACTTC.

The chain joins TRBV10-3 to TRBJ2-3, with D tentatively TRBD2 (5 bases). The V gene's germline CDR1 is ENHRY and CDR2 SYGVKD. V lost 2 bases and J lost 6, with 6 bases in between. The CDR3 spans 12 residues. CDR3 coding DNA: TGTGCCATCAGTGAGAGAGGGGATACGCAGTATTTT. Protein product: CAISERGDTQYF.

The rearrangement joins TRBV7-2 to TRBJ2-1; D not certain. Deletions cut 10 bases from V and 2 bases from J, with 18 bases between. CDR1 and CDR2 from the germline V gene are SGHTA and FQGNSA. This CDR3 comprises 15 residues. The CDR3 DNA reads as TGTGCCACCGCGATGGCGAAGTCAGCCTACAATGAGCAGTTCTTC. Translated, it gives CATAMAKSAYNEQFF.

The sample holds a few counts of this clonotype. This chain joins TRBV5-1 and TRBJ2-5; the D is unclear. Matching the DNA end better, TRBJ2-1 makes the J call doubtful. Germline CDR1 is SGHRS and CDR2 is YFSETQ. The CDR3 contains 13 residues. The CDR3 reads CASSLANGNEQFF. For the CDR3, the DNA is TGCGCCAGCAGCTTGGCCAATGGAAATGAGCAGTTCTTC.

This clonotype was counted a few times. The chain has TRBV9 and TRBJ1-2, with D unresolved. This CDR3 is 11 amino acids long. V was shortened by 3 bases and J by 6 bases, with 6 bases between the two germline ends. CDR1 is SGDLS, CDR2 YYNGEE, per germline. For the CDR3, the DNA is TGTGCCAGCAGCGGCTTAGATGGCTACACCTTC. This gives the protein CASSGLDGYTF.

This clonotype occurred a few times. V and J are TRBV20-1 and TRBJ2-2; D remains ambiguous. This CDR3 comprises 13 residues. Germline V gene sequence: CDR1 DFQATT, CDR2 SNEGSKA (reference sequence). Trimming stripped 7 bases from V and 1 base from J, with 10 bases between. The CDR3 is CSGELQNTGELFF. In nucleotides, the CDR3 is TGCAGTGGCGAACTCCAGAACACCGGGGAGCTGTTTTTT.

A few counts support this clonotype. This chain uses TRBV27 with TRBJ1-5; D is perhaps TRBD1 (5 bases). Germline V gives CDR1 MNHEY, CDR2 SMNVEV (reference sequence). The CDR3 extends over 14 amino acids. Trimming left V 3 bases short and J 6 bases short, with 12 bases between. The CDR3 reads CASSFQGIAQPQHF. DNA of the CDR3: TGTGCCAGCAGTTTCCAGGGCATAGCTCAGCCCCAGCATTTT.